This is a list of T cell receptor beta chains from one sample in a study of T cell responses to AZD1222 COVID-19 vaccine. The assay was immunoSEQ multiplex PCR, and TCRdb's table has in-frame clones only and misses some. The table shows over 100,000 clones, with approximately 90% occurring only once. This specimen consisted of peripheral blood, obtained 28 days after the second AZD1222 dose. The receptor source for this set is an adult who received the AZD1222 COVID-19 vaccine. Each CDR3 is given with its conserved first and last residue. The D gene is left open where the match is weak. Not every row has a clone size; where given, it reads once, few, many or a size class.

TRBV7-6	TRBD2	TRBJ2-1	-	CASSPKAGTIIDEQFF	TGTGCCAGCAGCCCGAAAGCCGGGACTATTATCGATGAGCAGTTCTTC
TRBV30	TRBD1	TRBJ2-7	-	CAWSRGQGLGYEQYF	TGTGCCTGGAGCAGGGGGCAGGGGCTCGGCTACGAGCAGTACTTC
TRBV20-1	TRBD2	TRBJ2-7	-	CSASKLAVEQYF	TGCAGTGCTAGTAAACTAGCGGTCGAGCAGTACTTC
TRBV30	-	TRBJ1-3	-	CAWSPGLPGNTIYF	TGTGCCTGGAGTCCAGGGCTCCCTGGAAACACCATATATTTT
TRBV2	-	TRBJ1-2	-	CASSENRSYGYTF	TGTGCCAGCAGTGAAAACAGGAGCTATGGCTACACCTTC
TRBV28	-	TRBJ2-7	-	CASSLGGLGYEQYF	TGTGCCAGCAGTTTGGGGGGACTTGGGTACGAGCAGTACTTC
TRBV27	-	TRBJ1-2	-	CASSLSVAVAANYGYTF	TGTGCCAGCAGTTTATCGGTCGCGGTAGCCGCTAACTATGGCTACACCTTC
TRBV5-1	-	TRBJ2-2	-	CASSLEVDTGELFF	TGCGCCAGCAGCTTGGAAGTCGACACCGGGGAGCTGTTTTTT
TRBV27	-	TRBJ1-2	-	CASSSFPGGGYGYTF	TGTGCCAGCAGTTCGTTCCCCGGGGGGGGCTATGGCTACACCTTC
TRBV7-8	TRBD1	TRBJ2-7	-	CASSRTGEQYF	TGTGCCAGCAGCCGGACAGGGGAGCAGTACTTC
TRBV7-8	TRBD1	TRBJ1-2	-	CASSFFRDRFYGYTF	TGTGCCAGCAGCTTTTTCCGGGACAGGTTCTATGGCTACACCTTC
TRBV5-1	TRBD1	TRBJ1-2	-	CASSFDPGTGRAGYTF	TGCGCCAGCAGCTTTGACCCCGGGACAGGAAGGGCTGGCTACACCTTC
TRBV10-3	-	TRBJ1-3	-	CAISTGGTSGNTIYF	TGTGCCATCAGTACCGGGGGGACCTCTGGAAACACCATATATTTT
TRBV29-1	TRBD2	TRBJ2-1	-	CSVGYGGASRDNEQFF	TGCAGCGTTGGATACGGGGGGGCCTCGCGGGACAATGAGCAGTTCTTC
TRBV9	TRBD2	TRBJ2-1	-	CASSAEAGLAGRRVF	TGTGCCAGCAGCGCCGAGGCGGGACTAGCGGGTAGGCGGGTCTTC
TRBV19	-	TRBJ2-2	-	CASSIRGQGRTGELFF	TGTGCCAGTAGTATACGGGGGCAGGGTCGGACCGGGGAGCTGTTTTTT
TRBV11-2	-	TRBJ1-2	-	CASSRGLNYGYTF	TGTGCCAGCAGCCGGGGGCTAAACTATGGCTACACCTTC
TRBV7-3	-	TRBJ2-3	-	CASSLTRGWGTDTQYF	TGTGCCAGCAGCTTAACGAGGGGATGGGGCACAGATACGCAGTATTTT
TRBV19	TRBD1	TRBJ1-1	-	CASSIFAGGASQAFF	TGTGCCAGTAGTATCTTTGCAGGGGGCGCTAGCCAAGCTTTCTTT
TRBV6-2/TRBV6-3	TRBD2	TRBJ2-1	-	CASSYSRTSGSNEQFF	TGTGCCAGCAGTTACTCTCGGACTAGCGGGAGTAATGAGCAGTTCTTC
TRBV7-3	TRBD2	TRBJ2-2	-	CASSLAGGNSGELFF	TGTGCCAGCAGCTTAGCGGGAGGGAATTCCGGGGAGCTGTTTTTT
TRBV28	TRBD2	TRBJ2-7	-	CAIQRDYQYEQYF	TGTGCCATCCAGAGGGACTATCAATACGAGCAGTACTTC
TRBV27	-	TRBJ1-5	-	CASSLSSGLNQPQHF	TGTGCCAGCAGTTTAAGTAGCGGGCTTAATCAGCCCCAGCATTTT
TRBV30	-	TRBJ1-5	-	CAWSNGFSNQPQHF	TGTGCCTGGAGTAACGGGTTTAGCAATCAGCCCCAGCATTTT
TRBV27	-	TRBJ2-3	once	CASSFQARTDTQYF	TGTGCCAGCAGTTTCCAGGCCCGCACAGATACGCAGTATTTT
TRBV4-2	TRBD2	TRBJ2-5	-	CASSQGGRGQETQYF	TGTGCCAGCAGCCAAGGCGGGAGAGGCCAAGAGACCCAGTACTTC
TRBV4-1	TRBD2	TRBJ2-1	few	CASSQVTSGSYNEQFF	TGCGCCAGCAGCCAAGTGACTAGCGGCTCCTACAATGAGCAGTTCTTC
TRBV7-9	-	TRBJ2-2	-	CASSLRAASTGELFF	TGTGCCAGCAGCTTACGGGCAGCATCCACCGGGGAGCTGTTTTTT
TRBV27	TRBD1	TRBJ2-2	-	CASSFRDRGGTGELFF	TGTGCCAGCTCCTTCCGGGACAGGGGAGGAACCGGGGAGCTGTTTTTT
TRBV6-1	-	TRBJ1-2	-	CASSHLSDGNYGYTF	TGTGCCAGCAGTCACCTCTCGGACGGAAACTATGGCTACACCTTC
TRBV2	-	TRBJ1-1	-	CASSEGPGFEAFF	TGTGCCAGCAGTGAGGGGCCGGGGTTTGAAGCTTTCTTT
TRBV15	-	TRBJ2-7	few	CATSRVDAYEQYF	TGTGCCACCAGCAGAGTTGATGCCTACGAGCAGTACTTC